What follows is one TCR beta chain and its context. Its antigen remains unidentified. Germline V gene sequence: CDR1 MNHEY, CDR2 SVGEGT. The CDR3 runs 14 residues. Each UMI, carrying a 6-nucleotide sample barcode, came from template switching. TCRdb processed the 5' RACE reads again and assigns one entry to each CDR3 protein, with no DNA. The listing contains a few hundred thousand distinct CDR3 sequences. This specimen comes from a study of monozygotic twins with inflammatory bowel disease. Overall study findings and caveats: Researchers report that IBD patients shared fewer clonotypes with others than healthy twins, especially amid disease activity.

This receptor was identified in a human donor with ulcerative colitis or Crohn's disease, or a healthy co-twin of an affected twin (not recorded which). This chain connects TRBV6-2 or TRBV6-3 to TRBJ2-5; TCRdb indicates TRBD1, and absent DNA this call remains unverified. What was sequenced was blood. CDR3: CASSYRGGKETQYF.